The sequence of this T cell receptor beta chain was determined in a study of molecular identifiers for immune sequencing clone quantification. This clonotype was detected ten times or more. The CDR3 sequence is 15 residues long. From germline, CDR1 is MNHEY and CDR2 SMNVEV (reference sequence). V lost 0 bases to trimming and J lost 3 bases, with 11 bases between them. TCRdb re-called the PCR reads with MiXCR, one entry per CDR3 protein. The repertoire holds under 650,000 distinct CDR3 sequences, approximately 20% seen once, with 0.85% in the top ten. The genes are TRBV27 and TRBJ1-1; D not resolved. The clonotype was recovered from a human donor in good health. Some libraries in this study had Jurkat cell RNA spiked in. Sequenced: naive CD8+ T cells from blood, with Jurkat cell RNA spiked in. Noted subset: FACS-sorted CD8+CD4-CCR7+CD45RA+ naive T cells. The CDR3 region is CASSLSTPSDTEAFF. For the CDR3, the DNA is TGTGCCAGCAGTTTATCGACGCCGTCAGACACTGAAGCTTTCTTT.